This TCR beta chain stems from a study of beta chain features in type 1 diabetes. This clone was picked up a small number of times. Its antigen is still unknown. Findings and caveats of the study: Naive, central memory and Treg TCRB repertoires seemed to resemble each other more closely in patients than they did in healthy donors.

Investigators reverse transcribed all isolated RNA, so they sequenced expressed TCRB transcripts. Around 3.7 million reads was the average for naive, central memory and regulatory T cell samples. Sequencing was performed with immunoSEQ multiplex PCR; in TCRdb, only in-frame clones are kept and a portion is missing. The sample comprises approximately 150,000 clones, 8.5% to 12% of which are singletons, and under 1.5% rests with the top ten. The sample comprised naive CD4+ T cells from blood. The source of this sequence is a man younger than 35 in good health.

The CDR3 sequence: CASSEETLQETQYF. DNA for the CDR3: TGTGCCAGCAGTGAAGAGACACTCCAAGAGACCCAGTACTTC. This chain uses TRBV2 with TRBJ2-5; D unclear. The CDR3 covers 14 residues. Trimming removed 1 base at V and 1 base at J, with 7 bases between. CDR1 and CDR2 from the germline V gene are SNHLY and FYNNEI.